The rows below give T cell receptor beta chains drawn from one sample of a study of PD-1 blockade in classical Hodgkin lymphoma. Data came from immunoSEQ multiplex PCR; TCRdb stores just in-frame clones and leaves some out. The data show some 100,000 clones, 75% to 90% seen once. The starting material was peripheral blood mononuclear cells (PBMCs), obtained before the second cycle of nivolumab. Receptors originate from a human donor with classical Hodgkin lymphoma. CDR3s include the opening cysteine and the closing phenylalanine or tryptophan. Each record gives: V gene, J gene, D gene, CDR3 protein, CDR3 DNA. The D gene is left open where the match is weak.

TRBV10-2	TRBJ2-5	.	CASSDSSQETQYF	TGCGCCAGCAGTGATAGTAGTCAAGAGACCCAGTACTTC
TRBV30	TRBJ1-1	.	CACTGGRSFGRFWDTEAFF	TGTGCCTGTACAGGAGGGAGAAGTTTCGGCCGCTTTTGGGACACTGAAGCTTTCTTT
TRBV5-6	TRBJ1-1	TRBD1	CASSFGTVNTEAFF	TGTGCCAGCAGCTTCGGGACAGTGAACACTGAAGCTTTCTTT
TRBV6-5	TRBJ2-5	.	CASSYSMGPQYF	TGTGCCAGCAGTTACTCGATGGGACCGCAGTACTTC
TRBV18	TRBJ2-5	TRBD2	CASSPGLAGGLLDQYF	TGTGCCAGCTCACCAGGCCTAGCGGGGGGCCTTCTGGACCAGTACTTC
TRBV5-4	TRBJ2-3	.	CASSSRDGTDTQYF	TGTGCCAGCAGCTCCCGGGACGGCACAGATACGCAGTATTTT
TRBV7-2	TRBJ1-5	.	CASSFPGGNQPQHF	TGTGCCAGCAGCTTTCCAGGGGGCAATCAGCCCCAGCATTTT
TRBV7-9	TRBJ1-1	.	CASSLGQPEAFF	TGTGCCAGCAGCCTAGGACAGCCTGAAGCTTTCTTT
TRBV18	TRBJ2-7	.	CASSPGRDGSYEQYF	TGTGCCAGCTCACCCGGTAGGGACGGATCCTACGAGCAGTACTTC
TRBV4-2	TRBJ1-2	.	CASSQDLGGSYGYTF	TGTGCCAGCAGCCAAGATCTAGGGGGGAGTTATGGCTACACCTTC